This entry describes one T cell receptor (beta chain). What it binds is not known. The CDR3 is 17 amino acids. In germline, CDR1 is SGHNT, CDR2 YENEEA. V lost 5 bases and J lost 6, with 23 bases in between. The sample originates from a study of graft-versus-host responses after intestinal transplantation. Study in general: As for transplant type, recipients had multivisceral, liver-intestinal, or isolated intestinal grafts. Every recipient underwent anti-thymocyte globulin induction, then tacrolimus and steroids for two to four years. Points from the study as a whole: Recipient marrow held GvH clones, some first seen in ileum or blood.

TCRdb's table, derived via immunoSEQ multiplex PCR, lists solely in-frame clones and lacks some. The data contain about 85,000 clones, about four fifths of them seen just once; the ten biggest clones take up about 18%. This chain joins TRBV11-3 and TRBJ2-1; D remains ambiguous. The source is a human donor who received an intestinal transplant. Sequenced here: unstimulated CD8+ T cells sorted from spleen or lymph node cells, sampled before intestinal transplant. CDR3 nucleotide sequence: TGTGCCAGCAGCCAACAGCGTACCGGGTCCCCCACCAATGAGCAGTTCTTC. Its translation: CASSQQRTGSPTNEQFF.